The T cell receptor (beta chain) described here comes from a study of T cell responses to AZD1222 COVID-19 vaccine. The study's findings and limits: Spike-specific TCR repertoires showed rising breadth and depth after two AZD1222 doses.

Clones were read by immunoSEQ multiplex PCR, and TCRdb kept only the in-frame ones, dropping some. In the table there are 150,000 or so clones, roughly nine tenths of which are singletons. Note on this clone: Its antigen remains unidentified.

The CDR3 has 13 residues. J gave up 5 bases and V 8 bases, and 6 bases lay outside the gene matches. In germline, CDR1 is MNHEY, CDR2 SVGAGI. The V gene is TRBV6-5, the J gene TRBJ2-5; 9 positions match TRBD1. The receptor was derived from an adult in good health. The material was peripheral blood, obtained on day 0 of AZD1222 vaccination. The CDR3 reads CASRRDRVETQYF. The CDR3 DNA is TGTGCCAGCCGCCGGGACAGGGTTGAGACCCAGTACTTC.